The 28 T cell receptor beta chains presented below share a single source sample, sequenced in a study of CD8+CD57+ T cells in acquired aplastic anemia. According to the study, genomic DNA was the template for TCR beta VDJ and CDR3 profiling. From the reads, TCRdb called clonotypes with MiXCR, one entry per CDR3 protein. The data contain some 210,000 distinct CDR3 sequences, over 55% of them singletons. The sample was sorted CD4+, CD8+, or CD8+CD57+ T cells (not recorded which) from PBMCs. These receptors were taken from a human donor in good health.

Many counts were recorded for this clonotype. This rearrangement joins TRBV5-8 to TRBJ2-1; TRBD1 matches at 8 bases. This CDR3 is built from 16 residues. From germline, CDR1 is SGHTS and CDR2 YDEGEE. The ends lost 2 bases at V and 8 bases at J; junction bases unmatched: 12. CDR3 residues: CASSFQGRGRPDEQFF. Written as DNA, the CDR3 is TGTGCCAGCAGCTTTCAAGGCAGGGGGCGGCCCGATGAGCAGTTCTTC.

This rearrangement joins TRBV10-3 to TRBJ1-6; 7 bases line up with TRBD1. The germline V gene encodes CDR1 ENHRY and CDR2 SYGVKD. J lost 11 bases, V lost 6 bases, and 10 bases had no gene match. CDR3 length: 14 amino acids. DNA of the CDR3: TGTGCCATCAGCGAGAGACAGGGCGAGACACCCCTCCACTTT. Protein sequence: CAISERQGETPLHF.

The count of this clonotype is one. The CDR3 is CASSHRGETQYF. CDR3 DNA: TGTGCCAGCAGCCACAGGGGGGAGACCCAGTACTTC. This chain joins TRBV6-1 and TRBJ2-5, with TRBD1 matching over 8 bases. V lost 6 bases, J lost 5 bases, and 2 bases stayed unmatched. The germline gives CDR1 MNHNS, CDR2 SASEGT. The length of the CDR3 is 12 residues.

The chain couples TRBV19 to TRBJ1-5; no clear D. Germline CDR1 reads LNHDA; CDR2 reads SQIVND (reference sequence). V was trimmed by 3 bases and J by 4 bases, leaving 4 bases between them. The CDR3 is 12 amino acids. Here the CDR3 reads CASSMGNQPQHF. Written as DNA, the CDR3 is TGTGCCAGTAGTATGGGAAATCAGCCCCAGCATTTT.

The table lists this clonotype with many counts. DNA for the CDR3: TGTGCTAGTGGACCAACAGGGGGTGTTCAGCCCCAGCATTTT. Its translation is CASGPTGGVQPQHF. This chain uses TRBV12-5 with TRBJ1-5; 8 nucleotides match TRBD1. V gave up 6 bases and J gave up 6 bases; unmatched junction bases: 7. Germline lookup yields CDR1 LGHNT and CDR2 FRNRAP. The CDR3 consists of 14 residues.

J is TRBJ2-7 and V is TRBV20-1, with D perhaps matching TRBD2 (6 bases). Germline V gene lookup returns CDR1 DFQATT and CDR2 SNEGSKA (reference sequence). V dropped 1 base and J dropped 3 bases, with 13 bases sitting between them. This CDR3 contains 14 residues. This CDR3 reads CSARGAGFNYEQYF. The DNA of the CDR3 is TGCAGTGCTAGAGGGGCGGGATTTAACTACGAGCAGTACTTC.

This clonotype showed up many times. The J gene is TRBJ1-1, the V gene TRBV20-1; 8 bases align to TRBD1. The CDR3 contains 14 residues. The J segment lost 7 bases and the V segment lost 0 bases, leaving 7 bases of the junction unmatched. Germline V gene data show CDR1 as DFQATT and CDR2 as SNEGSKA (reference sequence). The CDR3, as DNA: TGCAGTGCTAGAGATTGGACAGGGACTGATGAAGCTTTCTTT. Its translation: CSARDWTGTDEAFF.

The chain has TRBV2 and TRBJ2-1; the match to TRBD2 covers 7 bases. Germline V gene lookup returns CDR1 SNHLY and CDR2 FYNNEI. V gave up 4 bases and J gave up 0 bases; unmatched junction bases: 3. This CDR3 has 15 amino acids. The CDR3 DNA is TGTGCCAGCAGTGCTAGCGGTAACTCCTACAATGAGCAGTTCTTC. Encoded protein: CASSASGNSYNEQFF.

A remark on this clonotype: An end of the junction does not agree with germline; a read error may underlie this. The rearrangement joins TRBV7-9 to TRBJ2-2; D not resolved. CDR1 is SEHNR, CDR2 FQNEAQ, per germline (reference sequence). CDR3 length equals 13 residues. The CDR3 loop is CASSLRNNGELFF. As DNA, the CDR3 is TGTGCCAGCAGCTTAAGGAACAACGGGGAGCTGTTTTTT. Full variable domain (remainder filled in from reference TRBV7-9 and TRBJ2-2): DTGVSQNPRHKITKRGQNVTFRCDPISEHNRLYWYRQTLGQGPEFLTYFQNEAQLEKSRLLSDRFSAERPKGSFSTLEIQRTEQGDSAMYLCASSLRNNGELFFGEGSRLTVL.

J is TRBJ1-6 and V is TRBV14, with a tentative D call TRBD1 (6 bases). Germline CDR1 is SGHDN and CDR2 is FVKESK. Trimming took off 1 base at V and 9 bases at J, with 16 bases between the two ends. The CDR3 runs to 16 residues. The CDR3 DNA reads as TGTGCCAGCAGCCAAGGTCGTGTGGGGGCGGGTTCACCCCTCCACTTT. Residues: CASSQGRVGAGSPLHF.

The CDR3 bases are TGTGCCAGCAGCTTACTACAGAGTCCTAGCTACGAGCAGTACTTC. Amino acids: CASSLLQSPSYEQYF. This chain connects TRBV7-9 to TRBJ2-7; D gene ambiguous. This CDR3 has 15 amino acids. Germline loops: CDR1 SEHNR, CDR2 FQNEAQ (reference sequence). V was clipped by 2 bases and J by 3 bases, with 14 bases between them.

This clonotype was counted only a few times. The rearrangement uses TRBV20-1 and TRBJ2-1, with D unclear. CDR3 length: 16 residues. Germline CDR1 DFQATT, CDR2 SNEGSKA (reference sequence). V was pared by 0 bases and J by 2 bases, with 14 bases between. CDR3 sequence (DNA): TGCAGTGCTAGAGATCTAGGCCCGAGCACCTACAATGAGCAGTTCTTC. Its protein product is CSARDLGPSTYNEQFF.

The table lists this clonotype with a count of one. The CDR3: CASSEVGIGNEKLFF. DNA for the CDR3: TGTGCCAGCAGTGAAGTCGGGATCGGGAATGAAAAACTGTTTTTT. The chain employs TRBV25-1 and TRBJ1-4; D gene ambiguous. Germline CDR1 MGHDK, CDR2 SYGVNS. V was shortened by 2 bases and J by 5 bases, with 12 bases between the two germline ends. CDR3 length: 15 amino acids.

The chain recombines TRBV19 with TRBJ2-5, with D perhaps TRBD2 (6 bases). Trimming shortened V by 5 bases and J by 5 bases, and 18 bases separated the two germline ends. Germline CDR1 LNHDA, CDR2 SQIVND (reference sequence). The CDR3 sequence is 15 residues long. The CDR3 reads CASSEGGRAAETQYF. The CDR3 region has the DNA TGTGCCAGTAGTGAGGGAGGCAGGGCGGCGGAGACCCAGTACTTC.

This clonotype appeared a single time. The chain carries TRBV19 and TRBJ2-5; weak D call: TRBD2 (5 bases). The germline V and J ends were trimmed by 3 bases and 11 bases, with 25 bases remaining between them. CDR3 size: 16 residues. Germline-derived CDR1 and CDR2 are LNHDA and SQIVND (reference sequence). In nucleotides, the CDR3 is TGTGCCAGTAGTATCGGCCTCAAGATGGCTAGCCATGGGCAGTACTTC. The encoded protein is CASSIGLKMASHGQYF.

The table lists this clonotype with many counts. The V and J genes are TRBV20-1 and TRBJ2-7; TRBD2 agrees at 11 bases. Germline V gene sequence: CDR1 DFQATT, CDR2 SNEGSKA (reference sequence). The CDR3 sequence is 15 residues long. The V and J ends lost 5 bases and 4 bases, in that order; junction bases with no gene match: 10. DNA for the CDR3: TGCAGTGCTGAGGGAACTAGCGGGAGTGCGTACGAGCAGTACTTC. Amino acid sequence: CSAEGTSGSAYEQYF.

This clonotype has just a few counts. This sequence joins TRBV20-1 and TRBJ2-5; 11 bases are shared with TRBD2. The J call is in doubt because the DNA end fits TRBJ2-7 better. The CDR3 runs to 14 residues. CDR1 is DFQATT and CDR2 is SNEGSKA in the germline V gene (reference sequence). The CDR3 coding sequence is TGCAGTGCTGGGGGTAGCGGGAGGGTCGACGAGCAGTACTTC. Translation gives CSAGGSGRVDEQYF.

This clonotype showed up many times. The chain joins TRBV6-1 to TRBJ1-1; D gene unclear. Trimming removed 7 bases from V and 0 bases from J, with 6 bases in between. Germline V gene sequence: CDR1 MNHNS, CDR2 SASEGT. The CDR3 is made up of 12 amino acids. The CDR3 bases are TGTGCCAGCACCACAATGAACACTGAAGCTTTCTTT. Its translation is CASTTMNTEAFF.

This clonotype occurred a few times. The rearrangement uses TRBV27 and TRBJ1-5; no clear D. V lost 6 bases to trimming and J lost 7 bases, with 19 bases between them. This CDR3 is built from 15 residues. Germline CDR1 is MNHEY and CDR2 is SMNVEV (reference sequence). The CDR3 DNA reads as TGTGCCAGCAGACCTTACACCATCCAGGAGCAGCCCCAGCATTTT. This encodes CASRPYTIQEQPQHF.

This clonotype appeared a single time. The chain combines TRBV7-8 with TRBJ2-7; D not resolved. Per the germline V gene, CDR1 is SGHVS and CDR2 is FQNEAQ. This CDR3 has 15 amino acids. Trimming took 4 bases from V and 1 from J, leaving 14 bases between them. The CDR3 DNA is TGTGCCAGCAGCTCTACCGTAAGGGCTTCCTACGAGCAGTACTTC. Translating it yields CASSSTVRASYEQYF.

The table lists this clonotype with a count of one. The chain couples TRBV7-8 to TRBJ2-2; D ambiguous. The V and J ends lost 1 base and 2 bases respectively, with 5 bases between them. From germline, CDR1 is SGHVS and CDR2 FQNEAQ. CDR3 length equals 14 residues. CDR3 region: CASSLDFNTGELFF. DNA for the CDR3: TGTGCCAGCAGCTTAGACTTCAACACCGGGGAGCTGTTTTTT. The full variable domain, completed using reference TRBV7-8 and TRBJ2-2, is GAGVSQSPRYKVAKRGQDVALRCDPISGHVSLFWYQQALGQGPEFLTYFQNEAQLDKSGLPSDRFFAERPEGSVSTLKIQRTQQEDSAVYLCASSLDFNTGELFFGEGSRLTVL.

This chain connects TRBV7-9 to TRBJ2-7; 11 positions agree with TRBD1. CDR3 size: 15 residues. Germline values: CDR1 SEHNR, CDR2 FQNEAQ (reference sequence). V lost 8 bases, J lost 5 bases, and 11 bases stayed unmatched. The CDR3 region is CASGSGTGGRDEQYF. The CDR3 nucleotides read TGTGCCAGCGGATCCGGGACAGGGGGACGGGACGAGCAGTACTTC.

This clonotype was observed at least ten times. The gene calls are TRBV5-5 and TRBJ2-3; D might be TRBD2 (6 bases). Germline values: CDR1 SGHKS, CDR2 YYEKEE (reference sequence). Trimming cost V 4 bases and J 0 bases, with 15 bases left between them. The CDR3 has 16 amino acids. The CDR3 reads CASSAREAASTDTQYF. The CDR3 nucleotides are TGTGCCAGCAGCGCCAGGGAGGCCGCTAGCACAGATACGCAGTATTTT.

The V gene is TRBV19, the J gene TRBJ1-5; D is perhaps TRBD1 (5 bases). V was clipped by 5 bases and J by 4 bases, with 15 bases between them. Germline V gene data show CDR1 as LNHDA and CDR2 as SQIVND (reference sequence). This CDR3 comprises 15 residues. Written as DNA, the CDR3 is TGTGCCAGTAGTCTTAACGCACAGGAGAATCAGCCCCAGCATTTT. It codes for CASSLNAQENQPQHF.

The genes are TRBV7-7 and TRBJ1-1, with no clear D. This CDR3 is 13 amino acids long. Trimming stripped 4 bases from V and 5 bases from J, with 11 bases between. Germline V lookup: CDR1 SSHAT, CDR2 FNYEAQ (reference sequence). The DNA of the CDR3 is TGTGCCAGCAGCTCCTACCCCGGGACTGAAGCTTTCTTT. It translates to CASSSYPGTEAFF. Looking up the rest from reference TRBV7-7 and TRBJ1-1 gives the full variable domain: GAGVSQSPRYKVTKRGQDVTLRCDPISSHATLYWYQQALGQGPEFLTYFNYEAQPDKSGLPSDRFSAERPEGSISTLTIQRTEQRDSAMYRCASSSYPGTEAFFGQGTRLTVV.

The count of this clonotype is one. The V gene is TRBV5-1, the J gene TRBJ2-7; D uncertain. Germline CDR1 and CDR2: SGHRS and YFSETQ. The CDR3 totals 14 residues. V lost 4 bases and J lost 3, with 14 bases in between. The CDR3 reads CASSQGAGDYEQYF. CDR3 DNA: TGCGCCAGCAGCCAAGGCGCTGGAGACTACGAGCAGTACTTC.

This clonotype was picked up a small number of times. The rearrangement links TRBV5-1 to TRBJ2-1; D may be TRBD2 (5 bases). V gave up 1 base and J gave up 9 bases, with 14 bases separating them. CDR1 is SGHRS and CDR2 is YFSETQ in the germline V gene. This CDR3 is 14 amino acids long. DNA of the CDR3: TGCGCCAGCAGCTTGACTGGTAGTAGCGCTGAGCAGTTCTTC. Translated, it gives CASSLTGSSAEQFF. Full variable domain (outside the CDR3, taken from reference TRBV5-1 and TRBJ2-1): KAGVTQTPRYLIKTRGQQVTLSCSPISGHRSVSWYQQTPGQGLQFLFEYFSETQRNKGNFPGRFSGRQFSNSRSEMNVSTLELGDSALYLCASSLTGSSAEQFFGPGTRLTVL.

On this clonotype: One base away lies a much larger clone, so this may be a sequencing read error. As the CDR3 is not closed by the conserved phenylalanine or tryptophan, this likely results from a read error. This rearrangement joins TRBV27 to TRBJ2-7; 11 nucleotides align to TRBD2. With V trimmed by 0 bases and J by 3 bases, 1 base remained unmatched. CDR1 MNHEY and CDR2 SMNVEV come from the germline V gene (reference sequence). The CDR3 is 15 amino acids. The CDR3 coding sequence is TGTGCCAGCAGTTTATCGGGGACTAGCGGCTACGAGCAGTACCTC. It specifies CASSLSGTSGYEQYL.